This T cell receptor (beta chain) was captured in a study of OX40 agonist ivuxolimab in advanced cancers. Study as a whole: The study treated patients with ivuxolimab, an agonistic anti-OX40 (CD134) antibody. Patients assigned to dose escalation were diagnosed with hepatocellular carcinoma, melanoma, renal cell or head and neck cancer. Antecedent anti-PD-1, anti-PD-L1 or anti-CTLA-4 therapy was permissible, with roughly 36% having received some. Findings and caveats of the study: The authors also found low normalized T-cell clonal expansion in some nonresponders.

Libraries were prepared by immunoSEQ multiplex PCR; TCRdb keeps only in-frame clonotypes and omits some of them. The sample has some 70,000 clones; about nine tenths are singletons. The CDR3 length is 13 residues. Germline lookup yields CDR1 SNHLY and CDR2 FYNNEI. V was trimmed by 8 bases and J by 0 bases, leaving 7 bases between them. For this clone: The antigen is undetermined.

This TCR derives from an adult with an advanced solid tumor such as melanoma, head and neck, liver or kidney cancer. The J gene is TRBJ2-2, the V gene TRBV2, with TRBD1 as a possible D gene (6 bases). The source was CD4+ or CD8+ T cells sorted from blood, collected in a trial of the OX40 agonist ivuxolimab. CDR3 amino acids: CASGQSNTGELFF. In DNA form, the CDR3 reads TGTGCCAGCGGACAGTCGAACACCGGGGAGCTGTTTTTT.